This TCR beta chain was found in a study of T-cell memory formation after mild COVID-19. Findings and limits, study-wide: Unconfirmed was the SARS-CoV-2 specificity of second-wave clones that peaked on day 37. Contracting CD8+ clones were enriched in EMRA, CD4+ mainly in CM and EM. Some responding clones appeared in pre-infection memory, suggesting cross-reactive memory joined.

This clonotype appeared many times. Its antigen is not known. The authors produced TCR alpha and TCR beta cDNA libraries with sample barcodes and UMIs by 5'RACE using constant-segment primers. TCRdb fed the 5' RACE reads into MiXCR, producing one record per CDR3 protein. The table lists roughly 150,000 distinct CDR3 sequences, roughly 14% of them singletons. Germline CDR1 and CDR2: SGHRS and YFSETQ. After removal of 0 bases from V and 3 bases from J, the junction contained 3 bases not matched to a gene. The CDR3 has 15 residues. Sequenced: PBMCs or a T cell subset sorted from them (not recorded which). This TCR was sampled from an adult woman who had mild COVID-19 (a few samples of this study predate the infection). Cell type and time point are not known. V usage is TRBV5-1 and J usage is TRBJ2-7; 10 positions match TRBD2. The CDR3 coding sequence is TGCGCCAGCAGCTTGGATCCTAGCGGGGGCTACGAGCAGTACTTC. Protein: CASSLDPSGGYEQYF. Together with reference TRBV5-1 and TRBJ2-7, the CDR3 gives the full variable domain: KAGVTQTPRYLIKTRGQQVTLSCSPISGHRSVSWYQQTPGQGLQFLFEYFSETQRNKGNFPGRFSGRQFSNSRSEMNVSTLELGDSALYLCASSLDPSGGYEQYFGPGTRLTVT.